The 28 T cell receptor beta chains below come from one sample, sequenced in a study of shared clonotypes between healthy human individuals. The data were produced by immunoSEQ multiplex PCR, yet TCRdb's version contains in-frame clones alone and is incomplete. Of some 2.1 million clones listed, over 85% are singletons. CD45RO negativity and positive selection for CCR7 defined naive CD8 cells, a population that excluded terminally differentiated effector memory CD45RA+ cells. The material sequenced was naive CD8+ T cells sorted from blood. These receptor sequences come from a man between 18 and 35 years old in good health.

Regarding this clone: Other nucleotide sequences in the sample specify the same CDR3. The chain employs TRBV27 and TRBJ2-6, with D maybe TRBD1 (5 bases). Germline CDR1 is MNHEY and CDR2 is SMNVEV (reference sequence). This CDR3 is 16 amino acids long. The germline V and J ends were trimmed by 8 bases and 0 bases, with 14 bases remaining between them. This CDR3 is CASSFLGVSGANVLTF. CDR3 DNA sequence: TGTGCCAGCTCATTCCTAGGGGTCTCTGGGGCCAACGTCCTGACTTTC.

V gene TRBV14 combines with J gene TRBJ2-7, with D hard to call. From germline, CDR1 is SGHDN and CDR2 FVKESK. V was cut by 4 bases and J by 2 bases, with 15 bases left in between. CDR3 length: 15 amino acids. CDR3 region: CASSPDPVGTYEQYF. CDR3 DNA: TGTGCCAGCAGCCCTGACCCCGTAGGGACCTACGAGCAGTACTTC.

DNA of the CDR3: TGTGCCAGCAGTTTAACGGGGGTGGACATTCAGTACTTC. Residues: CASSLTGVDIQYF. The V and J genes are TRBV27 and TRBJ2-4; D may be TRBD2 (6 bases). V was trimmed by 2 bases and J by 8 bases, leaving 10 bases between them. This CDR3 contains 13 residues. CDR1 is MNHEY, CDR2 SMNVEV, per germline (reference sequence).

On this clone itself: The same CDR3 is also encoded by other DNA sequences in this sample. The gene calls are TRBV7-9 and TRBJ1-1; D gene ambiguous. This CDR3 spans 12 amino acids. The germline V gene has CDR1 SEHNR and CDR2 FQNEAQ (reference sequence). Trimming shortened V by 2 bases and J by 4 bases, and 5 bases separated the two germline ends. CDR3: CASSLSGTEAFF. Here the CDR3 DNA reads TGTGCCAGCAGCTTATCGGGCACTGAAGCTTTCTTT. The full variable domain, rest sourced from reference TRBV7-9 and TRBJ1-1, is DTGVSQNPRHKITKRGQNVTFRCDPISEHNRLYWYRQTLGQGPEFLTYFQNEAQLEKSRLLSDRFSAERPKGSFSTLEIQRTEQGDSAMYLCASSLSGTEAFFGQGTRLTVV.

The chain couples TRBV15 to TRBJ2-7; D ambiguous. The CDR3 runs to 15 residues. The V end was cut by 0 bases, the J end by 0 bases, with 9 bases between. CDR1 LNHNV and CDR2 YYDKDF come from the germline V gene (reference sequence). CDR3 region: CATSRDPASSYEQYF. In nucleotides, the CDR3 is TGTGCCACCAGCAGAGATCCAGCGAGCTCCTACGAGCAGTACTTC. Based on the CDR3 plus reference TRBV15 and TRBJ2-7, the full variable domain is DAMVIQNPRYQVTQFGKPVTLSCSQTLNHNVMYWYQQKSSQAPKLLFHYYDKDFNNEADTPDNFQSRRPNTSFCFLDIRSPGLGDTAMYLCATSRDPASSYEQYFGPGTRLTVT.

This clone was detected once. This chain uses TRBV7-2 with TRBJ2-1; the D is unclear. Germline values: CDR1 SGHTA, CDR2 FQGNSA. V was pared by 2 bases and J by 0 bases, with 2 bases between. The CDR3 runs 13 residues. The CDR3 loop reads CASSLNSYNEQFF. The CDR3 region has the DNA TGTGCCAGCAGCTTAAACTCCTACAATGAGCAGTTCTTC.

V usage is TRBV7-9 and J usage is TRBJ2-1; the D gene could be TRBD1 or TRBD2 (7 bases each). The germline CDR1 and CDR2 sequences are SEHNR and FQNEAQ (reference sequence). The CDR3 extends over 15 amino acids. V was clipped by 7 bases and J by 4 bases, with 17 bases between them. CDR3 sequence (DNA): TGTGCCAGCATCAGCGGGACAGCGATTTACAATGAGCAGTTCTTC. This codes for CASISGTAIYNEQFF. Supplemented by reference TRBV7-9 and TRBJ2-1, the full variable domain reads DTGVSQNPRHKITKRGQNVTFRCDPISEHNRLYWYRQTLGQGPEFLTYFQNEAQLEKSRLLSDRFSAERPKGSFSTLEIQRTEQGDSAMYLCASISGTAIYNEQFFGPGTRLTVL.

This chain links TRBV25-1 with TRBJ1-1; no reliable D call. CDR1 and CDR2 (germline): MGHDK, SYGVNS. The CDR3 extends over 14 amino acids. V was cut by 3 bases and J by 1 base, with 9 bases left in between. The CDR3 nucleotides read TGTGCCAGCAGTGATATGTCGGCGAACACTGAAGCTTTCTTT. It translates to CASSDMSANTEAFF.

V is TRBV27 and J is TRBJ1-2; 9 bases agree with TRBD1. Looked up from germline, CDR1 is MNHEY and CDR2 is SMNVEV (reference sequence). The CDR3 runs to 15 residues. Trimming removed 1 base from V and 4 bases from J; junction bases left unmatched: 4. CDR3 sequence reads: CASSLYPTGGYGYTF. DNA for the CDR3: TGTGCCAGCAGTTTATACCCGACAGGGGGCTATGGCTACACCTTC.

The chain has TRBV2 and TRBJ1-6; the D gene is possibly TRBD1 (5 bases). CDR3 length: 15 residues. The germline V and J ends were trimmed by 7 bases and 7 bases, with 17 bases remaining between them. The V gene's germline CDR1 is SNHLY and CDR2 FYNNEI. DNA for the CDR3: TGTGCCAGCAAGACGCCAGGGACGAGCAATTCACCCCTCCACTTT. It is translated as CASKTPGTSNSPLHF.

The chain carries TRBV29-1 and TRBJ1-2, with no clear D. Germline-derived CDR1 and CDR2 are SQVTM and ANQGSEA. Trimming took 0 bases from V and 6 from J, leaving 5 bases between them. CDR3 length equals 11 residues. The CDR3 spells CSVEDSDGYTF. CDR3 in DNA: TGCAGCGTTGAAGATTCGGATGGCTACACCTTC.

CDR3: CASSQLKQGNTEAFF. The CDR3 DNA is TGTGCCAGCAGTCAGTTAAAACAGGGGAACACTGAAGCTTTCTTT. The chain is built from TRBV6-6 and TRBJ1-1, with D possibly being TRBD1 (6 bases). This CDR3 is built from 15 residues. Germline CDR1 is MNHNY and CDR2 is SVGAGI (reference sequence). Trimming cost V 5 bases and J 1 base, with 14 bases left between them.

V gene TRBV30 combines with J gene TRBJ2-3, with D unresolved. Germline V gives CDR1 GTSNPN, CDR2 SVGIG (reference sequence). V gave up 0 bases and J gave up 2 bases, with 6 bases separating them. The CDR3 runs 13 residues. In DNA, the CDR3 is TGTGCCTGGAGTGTGGCTTACACAGATACGCAGTATTTT. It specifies CAWSVAYTDTQYF.

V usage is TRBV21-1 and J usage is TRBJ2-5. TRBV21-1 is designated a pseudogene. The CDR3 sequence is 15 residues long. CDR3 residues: CARRRRQRNQETQYF. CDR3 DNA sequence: TGTGCCAGAAGAAGAAGGCAGAGAAACCAAGAGACCCAGTACTTC.

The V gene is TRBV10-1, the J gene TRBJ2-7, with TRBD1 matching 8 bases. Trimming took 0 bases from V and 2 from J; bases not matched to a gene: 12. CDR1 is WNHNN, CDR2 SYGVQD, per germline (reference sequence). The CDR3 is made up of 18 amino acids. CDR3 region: CASSESTQGQGAAYEQYF. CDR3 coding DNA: TGCGCCAGCAGTGAGTCGACTCAAGGGCAGGGGGCGGCCTACGAGCAGTACTTC.

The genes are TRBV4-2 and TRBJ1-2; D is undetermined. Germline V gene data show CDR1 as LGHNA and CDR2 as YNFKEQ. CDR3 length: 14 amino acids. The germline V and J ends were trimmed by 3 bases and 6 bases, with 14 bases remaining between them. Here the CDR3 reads CASSHFTAANGYTF. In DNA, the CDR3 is TGTGCCAGCAGCCATTTCACGGCAGCTAATGGCTACACCTTC.

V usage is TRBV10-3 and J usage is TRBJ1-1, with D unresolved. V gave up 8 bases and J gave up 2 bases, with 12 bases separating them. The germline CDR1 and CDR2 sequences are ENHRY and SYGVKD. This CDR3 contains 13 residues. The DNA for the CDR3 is TGTGCCATCGAGCCGGACTTTAACACTGAAGCTTTCTTT. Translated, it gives CAIEPDFNTEAFF.

CDR3 sequence (DNA): TGCGCCAGCAAAACGACAGACTTACAAGAGACCCAGTACTTC. Translating it yields CASKTTDLQETQYF. The rearrangement links TRBV5-1 to TRBJ2-5; the D gene is possibly TRBD1 (5 bases). Germline CDR1 and CDR2: SGHRS and YFSETQ. The V and J ends lost 6 bases and 2 bases respectively, with 14 bases between them. The CDR3 sequence is 14 residues long. Full variable domain (rest looked up from reference TRBV5-1 and TRBJ2-5): KAGVTQTPRYLIKTRGQQVTLSCSPISGHRSVSWYQQTPGQGLQFLFEYFSETQRNKGNFPGRFSGRQFSNSRSEMNVSTLELGDSALYLCASKTTDLQETQYFGPGTRLLVL.

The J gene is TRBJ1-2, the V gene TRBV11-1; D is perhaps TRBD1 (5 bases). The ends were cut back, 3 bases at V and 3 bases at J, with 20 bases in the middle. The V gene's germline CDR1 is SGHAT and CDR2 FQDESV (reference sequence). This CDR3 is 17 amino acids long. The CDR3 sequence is CASSFYSTATGDYGYTF. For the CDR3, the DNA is TGTGCCAGCAGCTTCTATTCGACAGCCACGGGGGACTATGGCTACACCTTC.

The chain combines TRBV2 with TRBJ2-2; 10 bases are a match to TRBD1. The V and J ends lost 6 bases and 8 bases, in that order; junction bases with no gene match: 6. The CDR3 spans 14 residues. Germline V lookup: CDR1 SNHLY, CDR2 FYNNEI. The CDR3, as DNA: TGTGCCAGCAGATCCGGACAGGGGGAAGGGGAGCTGTTTTTT. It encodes CASRSGQGEGELFF.

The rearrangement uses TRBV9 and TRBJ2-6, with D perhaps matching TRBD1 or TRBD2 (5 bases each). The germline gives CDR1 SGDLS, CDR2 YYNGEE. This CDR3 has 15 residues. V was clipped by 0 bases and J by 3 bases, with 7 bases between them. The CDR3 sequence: CASSVGGVGANVLTF. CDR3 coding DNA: TGTGCCAGCAGCGTAGGAGGGGTTGGGGCCAACGTCCTGACTTTC. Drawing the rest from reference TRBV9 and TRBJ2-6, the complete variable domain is DSGVTQTPKHLITATGQRVTLRCSPRSGDLSVYWYQQSLDQGLQFLIQYYNGEERAKGNILERFSAQQFPDLHSELNLSSLELGDSALYFCASSVGGVGANVLTFGAGSRLTVL.

The CDR3 DNA is TGTGCCAGCAGTTACTCACCGGGGAAGCAAGAGACCCAGTACTTC. Translation gives CASSYSPGKQETQYF. The rearrangement uses TRBV6-6 and TRBJ2-5, with D possibly TRBD2 on 5 matching bases. V was cut by 0 bases and J by 2 bases, with 10 bases left in between. Germline CDR1 MNHNY, CDR2 SVGAGI (reference sequence). The CDR3 contains 15 residues.

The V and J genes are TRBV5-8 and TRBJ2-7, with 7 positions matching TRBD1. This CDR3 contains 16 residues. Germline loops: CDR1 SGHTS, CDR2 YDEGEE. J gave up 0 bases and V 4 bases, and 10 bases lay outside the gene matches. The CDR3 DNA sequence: TGTGCCAGCAGCCGGGCCCGACAGGGACCCTCCTACGAGCAGTACTTC. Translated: CASSRARQGPSYEQYF.

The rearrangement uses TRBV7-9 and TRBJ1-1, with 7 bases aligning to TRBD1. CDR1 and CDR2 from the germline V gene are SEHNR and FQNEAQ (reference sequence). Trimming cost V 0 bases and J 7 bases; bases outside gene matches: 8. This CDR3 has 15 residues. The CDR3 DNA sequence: TGTGCCAGCAGCTTAGCGTTGACAGGGACCAGTGAAGCTTTCTTT. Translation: CASSLALTGTSEAFF.

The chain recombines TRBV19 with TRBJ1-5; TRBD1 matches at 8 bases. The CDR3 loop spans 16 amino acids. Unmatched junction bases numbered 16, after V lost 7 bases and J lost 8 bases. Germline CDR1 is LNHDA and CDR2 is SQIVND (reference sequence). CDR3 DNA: TGTGCCAGTACTCGACCTCAGGGGGCTAACGGAGAGCCCCAGCATTTT. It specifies CASTRPQGANGEPQHF.

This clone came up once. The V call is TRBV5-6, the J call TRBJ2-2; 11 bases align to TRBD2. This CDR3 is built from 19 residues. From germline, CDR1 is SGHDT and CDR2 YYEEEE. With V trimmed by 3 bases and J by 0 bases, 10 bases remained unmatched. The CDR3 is CASSSYLTSGAANTGELFF. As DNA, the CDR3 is TGTGCCAGCAGCTCCTATCTGACTAGCGGGGCCGCGAACACCGGGGAGCTGTTTTTT.

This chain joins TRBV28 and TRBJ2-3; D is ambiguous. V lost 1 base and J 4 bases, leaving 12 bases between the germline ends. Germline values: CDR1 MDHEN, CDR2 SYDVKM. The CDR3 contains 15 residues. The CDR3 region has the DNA TGTGCCAGCAGTTTATTAAGCGTCCGGGCAGATACGCAGTATTTT. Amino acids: CASSLLSVRADTQYF.

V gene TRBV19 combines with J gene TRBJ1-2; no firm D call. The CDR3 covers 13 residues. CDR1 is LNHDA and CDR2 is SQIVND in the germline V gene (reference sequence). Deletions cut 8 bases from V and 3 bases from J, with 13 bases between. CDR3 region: CASRGSNYYGYTF. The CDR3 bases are TGTGCCAGTCGAGGGTCCAACTACTATGGCTACACCTTC.